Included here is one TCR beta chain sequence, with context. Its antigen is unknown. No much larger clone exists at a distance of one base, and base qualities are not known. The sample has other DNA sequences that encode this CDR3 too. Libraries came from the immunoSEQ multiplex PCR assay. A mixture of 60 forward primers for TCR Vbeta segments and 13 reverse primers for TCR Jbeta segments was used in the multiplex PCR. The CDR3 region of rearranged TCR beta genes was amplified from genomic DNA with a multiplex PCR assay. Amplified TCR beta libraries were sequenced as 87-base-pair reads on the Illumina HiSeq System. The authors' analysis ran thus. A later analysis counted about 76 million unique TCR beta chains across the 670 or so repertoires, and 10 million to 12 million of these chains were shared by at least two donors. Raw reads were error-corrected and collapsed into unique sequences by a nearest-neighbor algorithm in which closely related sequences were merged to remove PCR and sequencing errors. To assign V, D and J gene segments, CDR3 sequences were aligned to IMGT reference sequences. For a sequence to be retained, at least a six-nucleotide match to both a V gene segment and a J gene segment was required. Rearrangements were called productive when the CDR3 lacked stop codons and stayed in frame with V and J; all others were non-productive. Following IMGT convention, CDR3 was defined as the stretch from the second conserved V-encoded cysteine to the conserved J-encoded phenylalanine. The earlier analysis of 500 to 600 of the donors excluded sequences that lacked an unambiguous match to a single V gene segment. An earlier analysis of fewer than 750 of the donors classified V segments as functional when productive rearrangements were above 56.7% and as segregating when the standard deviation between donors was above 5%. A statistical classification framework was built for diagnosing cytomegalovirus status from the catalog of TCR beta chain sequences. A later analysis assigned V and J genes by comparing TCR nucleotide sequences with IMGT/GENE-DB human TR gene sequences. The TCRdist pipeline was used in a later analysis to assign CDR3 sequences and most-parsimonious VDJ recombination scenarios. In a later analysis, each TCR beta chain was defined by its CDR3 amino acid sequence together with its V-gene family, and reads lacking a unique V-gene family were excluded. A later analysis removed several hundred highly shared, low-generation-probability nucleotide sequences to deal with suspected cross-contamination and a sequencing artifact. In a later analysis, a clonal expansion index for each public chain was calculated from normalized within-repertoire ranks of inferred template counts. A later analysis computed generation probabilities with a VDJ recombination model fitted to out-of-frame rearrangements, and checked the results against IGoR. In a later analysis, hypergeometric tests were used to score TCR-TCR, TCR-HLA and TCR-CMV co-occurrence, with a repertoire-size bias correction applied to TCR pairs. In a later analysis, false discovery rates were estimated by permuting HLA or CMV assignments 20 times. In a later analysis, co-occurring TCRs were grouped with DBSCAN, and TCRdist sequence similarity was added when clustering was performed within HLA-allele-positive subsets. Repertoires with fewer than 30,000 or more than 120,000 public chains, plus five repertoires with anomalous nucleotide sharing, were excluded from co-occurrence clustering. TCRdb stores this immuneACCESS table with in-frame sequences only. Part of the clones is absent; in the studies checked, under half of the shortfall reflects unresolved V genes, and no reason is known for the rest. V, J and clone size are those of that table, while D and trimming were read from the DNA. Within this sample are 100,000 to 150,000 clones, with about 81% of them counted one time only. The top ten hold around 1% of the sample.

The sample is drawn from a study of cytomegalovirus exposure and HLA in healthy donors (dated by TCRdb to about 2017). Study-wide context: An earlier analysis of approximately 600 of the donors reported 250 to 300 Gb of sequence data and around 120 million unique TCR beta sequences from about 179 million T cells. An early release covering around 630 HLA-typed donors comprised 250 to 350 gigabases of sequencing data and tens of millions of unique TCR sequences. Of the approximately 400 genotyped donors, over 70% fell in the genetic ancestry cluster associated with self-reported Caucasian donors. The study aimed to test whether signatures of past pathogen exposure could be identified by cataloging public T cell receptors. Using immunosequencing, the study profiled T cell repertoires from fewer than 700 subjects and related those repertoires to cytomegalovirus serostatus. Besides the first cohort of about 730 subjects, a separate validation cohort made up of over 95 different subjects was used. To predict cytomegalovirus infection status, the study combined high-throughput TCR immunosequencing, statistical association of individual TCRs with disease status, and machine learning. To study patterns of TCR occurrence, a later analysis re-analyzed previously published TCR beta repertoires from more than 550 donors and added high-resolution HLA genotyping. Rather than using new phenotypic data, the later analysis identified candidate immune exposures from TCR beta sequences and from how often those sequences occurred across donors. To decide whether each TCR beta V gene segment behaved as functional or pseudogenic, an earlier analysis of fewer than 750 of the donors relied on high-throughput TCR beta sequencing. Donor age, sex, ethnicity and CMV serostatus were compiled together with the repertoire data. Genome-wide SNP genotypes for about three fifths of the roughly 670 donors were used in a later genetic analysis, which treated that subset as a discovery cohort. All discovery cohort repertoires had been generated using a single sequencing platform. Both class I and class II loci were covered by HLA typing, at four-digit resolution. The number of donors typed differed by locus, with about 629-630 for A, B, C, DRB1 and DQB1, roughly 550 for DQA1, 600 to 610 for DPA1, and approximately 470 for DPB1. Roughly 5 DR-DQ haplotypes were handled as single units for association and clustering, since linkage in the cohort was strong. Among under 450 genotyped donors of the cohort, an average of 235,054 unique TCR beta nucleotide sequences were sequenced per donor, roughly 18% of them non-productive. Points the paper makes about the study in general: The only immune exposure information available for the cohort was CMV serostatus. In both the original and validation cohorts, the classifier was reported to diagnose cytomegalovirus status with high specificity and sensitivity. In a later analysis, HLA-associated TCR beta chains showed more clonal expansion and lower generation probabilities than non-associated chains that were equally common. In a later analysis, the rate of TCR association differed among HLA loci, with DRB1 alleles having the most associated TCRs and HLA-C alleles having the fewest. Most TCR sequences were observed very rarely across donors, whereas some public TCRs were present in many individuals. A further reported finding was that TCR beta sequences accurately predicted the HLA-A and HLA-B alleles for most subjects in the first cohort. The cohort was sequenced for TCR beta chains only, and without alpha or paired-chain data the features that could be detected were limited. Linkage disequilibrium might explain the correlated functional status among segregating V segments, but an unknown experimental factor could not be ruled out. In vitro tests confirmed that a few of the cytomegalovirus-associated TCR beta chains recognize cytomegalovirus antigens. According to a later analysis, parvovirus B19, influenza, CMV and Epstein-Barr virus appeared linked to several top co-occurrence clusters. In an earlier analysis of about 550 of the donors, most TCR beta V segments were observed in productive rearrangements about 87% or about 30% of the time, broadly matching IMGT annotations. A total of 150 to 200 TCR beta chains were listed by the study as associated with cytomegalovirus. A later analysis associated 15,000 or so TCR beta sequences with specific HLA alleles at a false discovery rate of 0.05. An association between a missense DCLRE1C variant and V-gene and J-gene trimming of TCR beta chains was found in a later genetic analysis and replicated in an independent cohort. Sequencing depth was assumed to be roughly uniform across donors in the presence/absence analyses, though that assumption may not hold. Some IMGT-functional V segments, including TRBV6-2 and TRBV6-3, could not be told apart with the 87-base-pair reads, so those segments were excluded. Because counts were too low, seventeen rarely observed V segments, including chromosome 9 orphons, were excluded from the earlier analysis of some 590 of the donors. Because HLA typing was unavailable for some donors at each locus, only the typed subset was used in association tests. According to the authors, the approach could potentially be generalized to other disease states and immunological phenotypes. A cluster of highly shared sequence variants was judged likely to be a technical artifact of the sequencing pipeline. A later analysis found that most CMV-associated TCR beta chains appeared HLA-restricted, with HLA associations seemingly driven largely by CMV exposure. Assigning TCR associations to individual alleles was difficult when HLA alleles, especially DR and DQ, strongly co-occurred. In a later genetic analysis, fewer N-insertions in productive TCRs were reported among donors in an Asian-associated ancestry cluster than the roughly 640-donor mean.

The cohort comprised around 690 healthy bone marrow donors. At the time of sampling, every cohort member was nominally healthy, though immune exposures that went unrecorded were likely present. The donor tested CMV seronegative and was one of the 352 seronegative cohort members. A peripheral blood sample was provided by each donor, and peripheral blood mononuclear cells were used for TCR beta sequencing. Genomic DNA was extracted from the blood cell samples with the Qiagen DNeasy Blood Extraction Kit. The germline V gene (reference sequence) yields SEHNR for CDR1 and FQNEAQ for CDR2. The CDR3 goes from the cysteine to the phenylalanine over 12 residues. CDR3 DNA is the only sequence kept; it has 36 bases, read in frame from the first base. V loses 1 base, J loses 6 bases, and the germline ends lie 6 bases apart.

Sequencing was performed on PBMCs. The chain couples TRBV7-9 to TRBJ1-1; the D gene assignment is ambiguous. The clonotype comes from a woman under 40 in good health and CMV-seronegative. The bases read TGTGCCAGCAGCTTAGGAGTCTCTGAAGCTTTCTTT. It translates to CASSLGVSEAFF.